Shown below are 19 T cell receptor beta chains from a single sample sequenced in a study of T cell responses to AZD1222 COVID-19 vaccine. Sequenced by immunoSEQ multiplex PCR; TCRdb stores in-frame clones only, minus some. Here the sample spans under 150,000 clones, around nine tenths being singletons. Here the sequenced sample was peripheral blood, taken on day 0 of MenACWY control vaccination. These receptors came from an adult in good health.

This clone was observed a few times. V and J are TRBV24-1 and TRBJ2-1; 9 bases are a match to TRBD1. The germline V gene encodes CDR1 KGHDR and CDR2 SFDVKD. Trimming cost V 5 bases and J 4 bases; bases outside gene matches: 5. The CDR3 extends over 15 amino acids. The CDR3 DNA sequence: TGTGCCACCAGTGGACGGGGACAGGGTTACAATGAGCAGTTCTTC. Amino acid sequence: CATSGRGQGYNEQFF.

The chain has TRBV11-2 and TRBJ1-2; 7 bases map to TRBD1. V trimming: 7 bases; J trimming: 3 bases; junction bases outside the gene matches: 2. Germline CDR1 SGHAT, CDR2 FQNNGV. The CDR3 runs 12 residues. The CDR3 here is CASNQGDYGYTF. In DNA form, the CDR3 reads TGTGCCAGCAACCAGGGGGACTATGGCTACACCTTC.

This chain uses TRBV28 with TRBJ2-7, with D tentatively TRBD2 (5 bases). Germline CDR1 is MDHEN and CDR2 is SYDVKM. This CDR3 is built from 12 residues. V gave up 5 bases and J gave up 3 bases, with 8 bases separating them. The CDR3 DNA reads TGTGCCAGCAGTCGGACTGTCTACGAGCAGTACTTC. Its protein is CASSRTVYEQYF. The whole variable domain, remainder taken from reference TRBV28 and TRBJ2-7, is DVKVTQSSRYLVKRTGEKVFLECVQDMDHENMFWYRQDPGLGLRLIYFSYDVKMKEKGDIPEGYSVSREKKERFSLILESASTNQTSMYLCASSRTVYEQYFGPGTRLTVT.

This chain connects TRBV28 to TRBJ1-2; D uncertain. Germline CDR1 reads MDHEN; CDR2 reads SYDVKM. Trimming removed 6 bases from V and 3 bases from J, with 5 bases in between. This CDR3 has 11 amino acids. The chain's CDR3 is CASSFHYGYTF. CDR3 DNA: TGTGCCAGCAGCTTCCACTATGGCTACACCTTC.

In DNA form, the CDR3 reads TGTGCCAGCAGTTTATCTCCGTGGCGGGACCTAGGTCAGGATACGCAGTATTTT. Amino acid sequence: CASSLSPWRDLGQDTQYF. The chain recombines TRBV28 with TRBJ2-3; possibly TRBD2 for D (6 bases). The V end lost 1 base, the J end lost 6 bases, and 23 bases lay between the germline ends. CDR1 MDHEN and CDR2 SYDVKM come from the germline V gene. The CDR3 runs to 18 residues.

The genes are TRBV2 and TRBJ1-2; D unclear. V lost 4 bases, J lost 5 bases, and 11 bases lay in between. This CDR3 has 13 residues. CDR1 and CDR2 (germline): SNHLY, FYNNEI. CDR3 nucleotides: TGTGCCAGCAGTGTACATTGGAGTTATGGCTACACCTTC. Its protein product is CASSVHWSYGYTF.

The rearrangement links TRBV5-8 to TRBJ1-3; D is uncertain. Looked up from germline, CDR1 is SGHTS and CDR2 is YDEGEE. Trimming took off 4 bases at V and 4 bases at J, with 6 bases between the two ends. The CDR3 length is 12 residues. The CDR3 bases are TGTGCCAGCAGCCCAAGAGGAAACACCATATATTTT. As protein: CASSPRGNTIYF. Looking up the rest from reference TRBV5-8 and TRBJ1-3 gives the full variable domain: EAGVTQSPTHLIKTRGQQATLRCSPISGHTSVYWYQQALGLGLQFLLWYDEGEERNRGNFPPRFSGRQFPNYSSELNVNALELEDSALYLCASSPRGNTIYFGEGSWLTVV.

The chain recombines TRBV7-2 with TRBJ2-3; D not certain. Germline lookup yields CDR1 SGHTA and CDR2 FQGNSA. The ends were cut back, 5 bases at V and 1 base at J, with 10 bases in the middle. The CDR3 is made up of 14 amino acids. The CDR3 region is CASSLSAGTDTQYF. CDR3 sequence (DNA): TGTGCCAGCAGCCTCTCCGCAGGCACAGATACGCAGTATTTT.

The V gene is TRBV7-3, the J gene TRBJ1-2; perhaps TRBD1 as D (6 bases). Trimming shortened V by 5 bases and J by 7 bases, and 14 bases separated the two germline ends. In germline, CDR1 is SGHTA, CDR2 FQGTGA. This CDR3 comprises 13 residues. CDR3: CASSLPDRLGYTF. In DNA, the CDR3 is TGTGCCAGCAGCCTCCCCGACAGGCTTGGCTACACCTTC.

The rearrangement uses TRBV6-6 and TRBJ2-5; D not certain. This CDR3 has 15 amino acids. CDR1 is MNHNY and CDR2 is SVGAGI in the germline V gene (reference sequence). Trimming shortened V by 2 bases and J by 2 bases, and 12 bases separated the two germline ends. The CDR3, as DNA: TGTGCCAGCAGTTACGGCCCGAGATCTCAAGAGACCCAGTACTTC. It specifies CASSYGPRSQETQYF.

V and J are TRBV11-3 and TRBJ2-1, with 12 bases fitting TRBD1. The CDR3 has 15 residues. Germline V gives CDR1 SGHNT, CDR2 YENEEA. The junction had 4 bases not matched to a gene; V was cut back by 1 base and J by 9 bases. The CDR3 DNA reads TGTGCCAGCAGCTTAGGGGGACAGGGGGCGGGTGAGCAGTTCTTC. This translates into CASSLGGQGAGEQFF.

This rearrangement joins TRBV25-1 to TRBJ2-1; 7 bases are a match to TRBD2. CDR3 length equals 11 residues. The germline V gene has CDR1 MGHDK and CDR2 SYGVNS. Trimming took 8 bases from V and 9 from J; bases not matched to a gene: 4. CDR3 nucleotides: TGTGCCAGCCAGCGGGGTGGTGAGCAGTTCTTC. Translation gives CASQRGGEQFF.

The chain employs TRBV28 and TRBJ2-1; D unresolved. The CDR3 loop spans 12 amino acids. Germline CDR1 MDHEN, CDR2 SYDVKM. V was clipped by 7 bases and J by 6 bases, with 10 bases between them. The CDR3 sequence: CASMVKGNEQFF. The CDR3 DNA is TGTGCCAGCATGGTTAAGGGCAATGAGCAGTTCTTC.

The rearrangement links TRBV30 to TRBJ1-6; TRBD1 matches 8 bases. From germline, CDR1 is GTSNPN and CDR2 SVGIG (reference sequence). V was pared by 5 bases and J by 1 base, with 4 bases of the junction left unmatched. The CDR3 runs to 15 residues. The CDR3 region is CAWDRGESYNSPLHF. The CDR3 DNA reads TGTGCCTGGGACAGGGGAGAATCCTATAATTCACCCCTCCACTTT.

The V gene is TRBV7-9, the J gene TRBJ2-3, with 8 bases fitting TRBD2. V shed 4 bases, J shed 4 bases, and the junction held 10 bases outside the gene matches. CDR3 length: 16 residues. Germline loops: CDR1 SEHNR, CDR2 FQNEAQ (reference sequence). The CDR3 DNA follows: TGTGCCAGCAGCTCGGTCGGGCGGGGGGTGGCAGATACGCAGTATTTT. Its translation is CASSSVGRGVADTQYF.

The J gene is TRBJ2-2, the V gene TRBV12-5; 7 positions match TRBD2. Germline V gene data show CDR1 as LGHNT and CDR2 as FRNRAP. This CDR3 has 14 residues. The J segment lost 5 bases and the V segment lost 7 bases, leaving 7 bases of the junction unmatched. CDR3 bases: TGTGCTAGTGCCGGACTAGTCGGTACCGGGGAGCTGTTTTTT. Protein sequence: CASAGLVGTGELFF.

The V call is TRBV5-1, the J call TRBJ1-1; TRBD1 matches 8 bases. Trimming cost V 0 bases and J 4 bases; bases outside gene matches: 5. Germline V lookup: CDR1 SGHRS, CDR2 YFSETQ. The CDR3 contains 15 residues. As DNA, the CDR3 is TGCGCCAGCAGCTTGGCCAGGGGGCATAGCACTGAAGCTTTCTTT. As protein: CASSLARGHSTEAFF.

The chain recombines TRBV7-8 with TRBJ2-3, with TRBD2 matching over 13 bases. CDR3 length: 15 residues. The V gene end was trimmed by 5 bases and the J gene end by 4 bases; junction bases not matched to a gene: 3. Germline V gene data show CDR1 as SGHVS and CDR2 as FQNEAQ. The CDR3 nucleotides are TGTGCCAGCAGCCCGGGACTAGCGGGGTCAGATACGCAGTATTTT. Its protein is CASSPGLAGSDTQYF. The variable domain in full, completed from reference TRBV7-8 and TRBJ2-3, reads GAGVSQSPRYKVAKRGQDVALRCDPISGHVSLFWYQQALGQGPEFLTYFQNEAQLDKSGLPSDRFFAERPEGSVSTLKIQRTQQEDSAVYLCASSPGLAGSDTQYFGPGTRLTVL.

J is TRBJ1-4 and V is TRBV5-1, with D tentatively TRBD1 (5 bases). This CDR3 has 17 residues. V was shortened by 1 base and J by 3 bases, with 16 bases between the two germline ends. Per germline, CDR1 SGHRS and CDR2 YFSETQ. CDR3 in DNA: TGCGCCAGCAGCTTGAACCGACCTACCAGGGCTAATGAAAAACTGTTTTTT. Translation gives CASSLNRPTRANEKLFF.